This T cell receptor beta chain was sequenced for a study of control samples from healthy donors and cancer patients. Profiled with immunoSEQ multiplex PCR; TCRdb holds only in-frame clones, not every one. This table has around 100,000 clones, more than 85% appearing once. J gave up 8 bases and V 1 base, and 8 bases lay outside the gene matches. The germline CDR1 and CDR2 sequences are SGHKS and YYEKEE (reference sequence). The CDR3 is 14 residues long. The specimen was blood. V usage is TRBV5-5 and J usage is TRBJ2-7, with 8 bases matching TRBD2. This receptor was taken from a man aged 30 to 39 in good health. CDR3 residues: CASSLFGSGDKQYV. The CDR3 DNA follows: TGTGCCAGCAGCTTGTTTGGTAGCGGGGACAAGCAGTACGTC.